This TCR beta chain was identified in a study of blood T cells in healthy people across ages. Russia was home to the donors, healthy Caucasian individuals aged roughly 6 to 95. V was pared by 5 bases and J by 6 bases, with 16 bases between. Germline V gene data show CDR1 as SGHRS and CDR2 as YFSETQ. The CDR3 consists of 14 residues. PCR was performed a second time for roughly 7 to 11 cycles using a sample-barcoded 5' primer and a J-beta primer mix. Each cDNA molecule received a tag from a template-switch adaptor that had 12 random nucleotides. TCRdb analysed the 5' RACE reads with MiXCR anew, one entry per CDR3 protein. The table records about 1 million distinct CDR3 sequences, under 45% of them present only once.

The sample consisted of blood. This sequence originates from a woman aged 55-69 years in good health. The V gene is TRBV5-1, the J gene TRBJ2-3; D possibly corresponds to TRBD2 (6 bases). CDR3 sequence reads: CASSPAGRVDTQYF. The CDR3, as DNA: TGCGCCAGCAGTCCAGCGGGCAGGGTGGATACGCAGTATTTT.